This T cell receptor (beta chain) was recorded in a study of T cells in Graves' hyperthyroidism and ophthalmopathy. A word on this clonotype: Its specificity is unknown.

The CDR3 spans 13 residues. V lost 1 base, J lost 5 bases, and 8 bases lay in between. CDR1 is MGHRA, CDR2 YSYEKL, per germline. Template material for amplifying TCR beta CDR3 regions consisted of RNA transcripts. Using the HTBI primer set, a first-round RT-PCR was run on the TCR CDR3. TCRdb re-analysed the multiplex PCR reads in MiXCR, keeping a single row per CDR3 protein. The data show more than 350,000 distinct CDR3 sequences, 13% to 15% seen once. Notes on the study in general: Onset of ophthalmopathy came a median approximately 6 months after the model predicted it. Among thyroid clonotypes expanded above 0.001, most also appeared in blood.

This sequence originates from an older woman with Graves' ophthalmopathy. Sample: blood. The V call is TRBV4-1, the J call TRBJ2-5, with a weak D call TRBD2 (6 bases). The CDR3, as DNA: TGCGCCAGCAGCCAAGGACTAGTGGAGACCCAGTACTTC. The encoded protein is CASSQGLVETQYF.